Following are 19 T cell receptor beta chains from one sample sequenced in a study of blood T cell repertoires in COVID-19. Clones were read by immunoSEQ multiplex PCR, and TCRdb kept only the in-frame ones, dropping some. The repertoire holds around 130,000 clones, with about 84% as singletons. Sequencing input: peripheral blood. These receptors were collected from a man aged 55 to 70 with acute or convalescent COVID-19.

The chain combines TRBV9 with TRBJ2-7; TRBD1 aligns across 8 bases. Per germline, CDR1 SGDLS and CDR2 YYNGEE. The CDR3 contains 15 residues. The ends lost 2 bases at V and 7 bases at J; junction bases unmatched: 11. This CDR3 is CASSVTDRGRGEQYF. DNA of the CDR3: TGTGCCAGCAGCGTTACTGACAGGGGACGAGGGGAGCAGTACTTC. The complete variable domain, with remaining parts taken from reference TRBV9 and TRBJ2-7, reads DSGVTQTPKHLITATGQRVTLRCSPRSGDLSVYWYQQSLDQGLQFLIQYYNGEERAKGNILERFSAQQFPDLHSELNLSSLELGDSALYFCASSVTDRGRGEQYFGPGTRLTVT.

The V gene is TRBV2, the J gene TRBJ1-1; no clear D gene. V was cut by 7 bases and J by 3 bases, with 12 bases left in between. Germline-derived CDR1 and CDR2 are SNHLY and FYNNEI. CDR3 length equals 13 residues. The CDR3 nucleotides read TGTGCCAGCAACCTCATTCAGGACACTGAAGCTTTCTTT. It is translated as CASNLIQDTEAFF.

This chain uses TRBV7-8 with TRBJ2-3; 10 nucleotides match TRBD1. CDR1 is SGHVS and CDR2 is FQNEAQ in the germline V gene. V lost 1 base to trimming and J lost 7 bases; unmatched junction nucleotides: 5. The CDR3 loop spans 15 amino acids. CDR3 region: CASSLVGQGVHTQYF. The DNA for the CDR3 is TGTGCCAGCAGCTTAGTTGGACAGGGGGTTCATACGCAGTATTTT.

The rearrangement links TRBV24-1 to TRBJ2-2; a weak D match, TRBD2 (6 bases). CDR3 length equals 12 residues. V was cut by 1 base and J by 16 bases, with 12 bases left in between. Per the germline V gene, CDR1 is KGHDR and CDR2 is SFDVKD. Here the CDR3 reads CATSDFSGEAFF. Here the CDR3 DNA reads TGTGCCACCAGTGATTTCTCGGGGGAAGCGTTTTTT.

DNA of the CDR3: TGCGCCAGCAGTGAGGGGCCTAGCGGGAGCTACGAGCAGTACTTC. It is translated as CASSEGPSGSYEQYF. This chain uses TRBV10-1 with TRBJ2-7; 10 bases map to TRBD2. The V segment lost 2 bases and the J segment 3 bases; nucleotides outside the gene matches: 4. Looked up from germline, CDR1 is WNHNN and CDR2 is SYGVQD (reference sequence). The CDR3 contains 15 residues.

This chain connects TRBV6-6 to TRBJ2-1; TRBD2 agrees at 10 bases. The CDR3 extends over 16 amino acids. Germline CDR1 and CDR2: MNHNY and SVGAGI (reference sequence). Trimming at V came to 0 bases and at J to 6 bases, leaving 5 bases not matched to a gene. CDR3 nucleotides: TGTGCCAGCAGTTACTCAGGCCTAGCGGGAGCCAATGAGCAGTTCTTC. It codes for CASSYSGLAGANEQFF.

The chain is built from TRBV7-3 and TRBJ1-1, with 8 bases identical to TRBD1. V lost 5 bases and J lost 8; bases outside the gene matches: 4. Germline-derived CDR1 and CDR2 are SGHTA and FQGTGA. CDR3 length: 12 amino acids. Here the CDR3 reads CASSPGTGEAFF. CDR3 coding DNA: TGTGCCAGCAGCCCAGGGACAGGAGAAGCTTTCTTT.

The J gene is TRBJ1-6, the V gene TRBV15; D remains unclear. Germline V gene lookup returns CDR1 LNHNV and CDR2 YYDKDF (reference sequence). The CDR3 spans 14 residues. V lost 8 bases and J 5 bases, leaving 13 bases between the germline ends. CDR3 DNA sequence: TGTGCCACCTCCTTTCGAGGCCATAATTCACCCCTCCACTTT. Translation gives CATSFRGHNSPLHF. The whole variable domain, filled in from reference TRBV15 and TRBJ1-6, reads DAMVIQNPRYQVTQFGKPVTLSCSQTLNHNVMYWYQQKSSQAPKLLFHYYDKDFNNEADTPDNFQSRRPNTSFCFLDIRSPGLGDTAMYLCATSFRGHNSPLHFGNGTRLTVT.

This sequence joins TRBV7-2 and TRBJ2-3, with TRBD2 matching over 13 bases. The trim removed 4 bases at V and 3 bases at J, leaving 7 bases unmatched. The germline V gene has CDR1 SGHTA and CDR2 FQGNSA. The CDR3 runs to 17 residues. The CDR3 bases are TGTGCCAGCAGCTCCCACGTGACTAGCGGGAGGACAGATACGCAGTATTTT. Translating it yields CASSSHVTSGRTDTQYF.

The chain couples TRBV27 to TRBJ2-3; D is unclear. Germline V gene lookup returns CDR1 MNHEY and CDR2 SMNVEV (reference sequence). This CDR3 comprises 15 residues. V lost 4 bases, J lost 0 bases, and 11 bases lay in between. CDR3 sequence: CASSSESRSTDTQYF. The CDR3 region has the DNA TGTGCCAGCAGTTCCGAGTCCCGGAGCACAGATACGCAGTATTTT.

The chain employs TRBV7-2 and TRBJ2-1; TRBD2 matches 8 bases. Looked up from germline, CDR1 is SGHTA and CDR2 is FQGNSA. CDR3 length: 16 amino acids. J lost 11 bases, V lost 0 bases, and 12 bases had no gene match. CDR3 coding DNA: TGTGCCAGCAGCTTAGCCCCTTCCGGGACTAGAGTTCAGCAGTTCTTC. It is translated as CASSLAPSGTRVQQFF.

V usage is TRBV4-2 and J usage is TRBJ2-1; TRBD1 agrees at 8 bases. This CDR3 spans 16 amino acids. The ends lost 1 base at V and 8 bases at J; junction bases unmatched: 10. The germline V gene has CDR1 LGHNA and CDR2 YNFKEQ. CDR3 region: CASSQVPPTGGYEQFF. The CDR3 DNA is TGTGCCAGCAGCCAAGTCCCCCCCACAGGGGGGTATGAGCAGTTCTTC.

V is TRBV5-5 and J is TRBJ2-2; unclear D gene. The CDR3 runs 15 residues. Per the germline V gene, CDR1 is SGHKS and CDR2 is YYEKEE (reference sequence). Trimming took 0 bases from V and 4 from J, leaving 10 bases between them. The chain's CDR3 is CASSLAYPSTGELFF. As DNA, the CDR3 is TGTGCCAGCAGCTTGGCCTATCCCTCCACCGGGGAGCTGTTTTTT. Combining the CDR3 with reference TRBV5-5 and TRBJ2-2 gives the whole variable domain DAGVTQSPTHLIKTRGQQVTLRCSPISGHKSVSWYQQVLGQGPQFIFQYYEKEERGRGNFPDRFSARQFPNYSSELNVNALLLGDSALYLCASSLAYPSTGELFFGEGSRLTVL.

The chain uses TRBV11-1 and TRBJ2-1; possible D gene TRBD2, 5 bases. The length of the CDR3 is 16 residues. With 3 bases removed from V and 2 bases from J, the gap between germline ends came to 14 bases. Germline V gene lookup returns CDR1 SGHAT and CDR2 FQDESV (reference sequence). The CDR3 reads CASSFSGGQPYNEQFF. The CDR3 DNA follows: TGTGCCAGCAGCTTCTCTGGCGGGCAACCCTACAATGAGCAGTTCTTC.

J is TRBJ2-7 and V is TRBV5-1, with D possibly matching TRBD2 (6 bases). This CDR3 has 15 residues. V dropped 4 bases and J dropped 4 bases, with 18 bases sitting between them. Germline loops: CDR1 SGHRS, CDR2 YFSETQ. CDR3 DNA sequence: TGCGCCAGCAGCGTCGGGACTGGCAAATTATACGAGCAGTACTTC. Its translation is CASSVGTGKLYEQYF.

The chain uses TRBV5-1 and TRBJ1-6; 12 bases align to TRBD1. The V gene's germline CDR1 is SGHRS and CDR2 YFSETQ. The CDR3 covers 17 residues. The junction had 8 bases not matched to a gene; V was cut back by 4 bases and J by 6 bases. CDR3 coding DNA: TGCGCCAGCAGCACCGGGACAGGGGGCGTCTCTAATTCACCCCTCCACTTT. Translation: CASSTGTGGVSNSPLHF.

This rearrangement joins TRBV7-9 to TRBJ2-1; 11 bases are shared with TRBD2. CDR3 size: 15 residues. Trimming removed 5 bases from V and 7 bases from J; junction bases left unmatched: 7. Looked up from germline, CDR1 is SEHNR and CDR2 is FQNEAQ (reference sequence). The CDR3 loop is CASSPSGRTWNEQFF. CDR3 DNA sequence: TGTGCCAGCAGCCCTAGCGGGAGGACCTGGAATGAGCAGTTCTTC. The complete variable domain, with remaining parts taken from reference TRBV7-9 and TRBJ2-1, reads DTGVSQNPRHKITKRGQNVTFRCDPISEHNRLYWYRQTLGQGPEFLTYFQNEAQLEKSRLLSDRFSAERPKGSFSTLEIQRTEQGDSAMYLCASSPSGRTWNEQFFGPGTRLTVL.

This chain links TRBV2 with TRBJ2-1, with 11 bases fitting TRBD1. Looked up from germline, CDR1 is SNHLY and CDR2 is FYNNEI. The length of the CDR3 is 15 residues. The ends lost 5 bases at V and 4 bases at J; junction bases unmatched: 4. CDR3 in DNA: TGTGCCAGCAGTCTAGGACAGGGGGCGTACAATGAGCAGTTCTTC. Protein: CASSLGQGAYNEQFF.

This chain joins TRBV5-1 and TRBJ2-1, with 8 bases identical to TRBD2. The CDR3 is 14 amino acids. Trimming removed 2 bases from V and 8 bases from J; junction bases left unmatched: 6. Germline assignment: CDR1 SGHRS and CDR2 YFSETQ. The CDR3 reads CASSFSGSGDEQFF. The CDR3, as DNA: TGCGCCAGCAGCTTCAGCGGGAGTGGCGATGAGCAGTTCTTC. Filled out from reference TRBV5-1 and TRBJ2-1, the complete variable domain reads KAGVTQTPRYLIKTRGQQVTLSCSPISGHRSVSWYQQTPGQGLQFLFEYFSETQRNKGNFPGRFSGRQFSNSRSEMNVSTLELGDSALYLCASSFSGSGDEQFFGPGTRLTVL.